Below, 7 T cell receptor beta chains from the same sample are listed, as sequenced in a study of regulatory and conventional T cells in breast cancer. One entry per CDR3 protein, called by TCRdb with MiXCR from the PCR reads. The table lists about 16,000 distinct CDR3 sequences, about 31% of them singletons. The material sequenced was conventional T cells from blood. The receptor set was obtained from a female donor in good health.

Here the CDR3 reads CSTVTGQGFEDTQYF. DNA of the CDR3: TGCAGCACTGTCACGGGACAGGGTTTTGAAGATACGCAGTATTTT. V usage is TRBV20-1 and J usage is TRBJ2-3; TRBD1 matches at 9 bases. CDR1 is DFQATT, CDR2 SNEGSKA, per germline (reference sequence). The CDR3 has 15 residues.

By sample fraction, this clonotype is medium-sized. This rearrangement joins TRBV29-1 to TRBJ2-5, with 13 bases that match TRBD2. V shed 0 bases and J 5 bases; nucleotides not matched to a gene: 9. This CDR3 spans 17 amino acids. The V gene's germline CDR1 is SQVTM and CDR2 ANQGSEA. The DNA for the CDR3 is TGCAGCGTTGAAGATCAAGGACGACTAGCGGGAGGCGAGACCCAGTACTTC. This codes for CSVEDQGRLAGGETQYF. The full variable domain, with the rest looked up from reference TRBV29-1 and TRBJ2-5, is SAVISQKPSRDICQRGTSLTIQCQVDSQVTMMFWYRQQPGQSLTLIATANQGSEATYESGFVIDKFPISRPNLTFSTLTVSNMSPEDSSIYLCSVEDQGRLAGGETQYFGPGTRLLVL.

This clonotype turned up a few times. The chain employs TRBV6-5 and TRBJ2-7; D may be TRBD1 (6 bases). The CDR3 has 18 residues. The V end lost 0 bases, the J end lost 2 bases, and 20 bases lay between the germline ends. Germline V gives CDR1 MNHEY, CDR2 SVGAGI. The CDR3 sequence: CASSYSTPDRPRTYEQYF. For the CDR3, the DNA is TGTGCCAGCAGTTACTCGACTCCCGACAGGCCGAGGACCTACGAGCAGTACTTC.

The table lists this clonotype with many counts. The chain carries TRBV29-1 and TRBJ2-2; 7 bases are a match to TRBD1. Germline V gene data show CDR1 as SQVTM and CDR2 as ANQGSEA. This CDR3 has 14 residues. The V segment lost 0 bases and the J segment 6 bases; nucleotides outside the gene matches: 4. As DNA, the CDR3 is TGCAGCGTTGAAGAGGGGCAGGGGGCCGGGGAGCTGTTTTTT. Amino acids: CSVEEGQGAGELFF.

This clonotype was observed at least ten times. The chain is built from TRBV3-1 and TRBJ2-2; unclear D gene. The CDR3 sequence is 13 residues long. The germline CDR1 and CDR2 sequences are LGHDT and YNNKEL (reference sequence). Trimming removed 4 bases at V and 1 base at J, with 4 bases between. CDR3 in amino acids: CASSLGNTGELFF. In DNA, the CDR3 is TGTGCCAGCAGCCTCGGGAACACCGGGGAGCTGTTTTTT. The complete variable domain, with remaining parts taken from reference TRBV3-1 and TRBJ2-2, reads DTAVSQTPKYLVTQMGNDKSIKCEQNLGHDTMYWYKQDSKKFLKIMFSYNNKELIINETVPNRFSPKSPDKAHLNLHINSLELGDSAVYFCASSLGNTGELFFGEGSRLTVL.

This clonotype has only a few counts. This sequence joins TRBV6-1 and TRBJ2-2, with D tentatively TRBD2 (6 bases). The V gene lost 6 bases and the J gene lost 0 bases, with 17 bases spanning the gap. Germline V gene sequence: CDR1 MNHNS, CDR2 SASEGT. There are 17 residues in the CDR3. In DNA form, the CDR3 reads TGTGCCAGCAGAGGGACGGAGGGAACGGCGAACACCGGGGAGCTGTTTTTT. It is translated as CASRGTEGTANTGELFF.

By proportion, this clonotype is medium-sized. The J gene is TRBJ2-1, the V gene TRBV18; TRBD1 agrees at 9 bases. The J segment lost 5 bases and the V segment lost 5 bases, leaving 13 bases of the junction unmatched. CDR1 is KGHSH, CDR2 LQKENI, per germline. CDR3 size: 17 residues. CDR3 region: CASSWFPGQGPHNEQFF. The CDR3 DNA follows: TGTGCCAGCTCATGGTTTCCGGGACAGGGTCCCCACAATGAGCAGTTCTTC.